A single sample is the source of the 10 T cell receptor beta chains below, sequenced in a study of early T cells in non-severe SARS-CoV-2 infection. TCRdb used MiXCR to reprocess the 5' RACE reads, holding one entry per CDR3 protein. The sample shows about 38,000 distinct CDR3 sequences, 6% to 7.5% of them seen only once. The sample was whole blood, taken at baseline. Every receptor here comes from an adult who was a healthcare worker with PCR-confirmed SARS-CoV-2 infection or an uninfected control (not recorded which).

The CDR3 loop reads CASSLGTVREKLFF. The DNA of the CDR3 is TGTGCCAGCAGCTTAGGGACAGTTCGAGAAAAACTGTTTTTT. The chain employs TRBV7-8 and TRBJ1-4; maybe TRBD1 (6 bases). This CDR3 has 14 residues. CDR1 is SGHVS, CDR2 FQNEAQ, per germline. Trimming cost V 1 base and J 8 bases, with 11 bases left between them.

This clonotype was seen only a few times. This chain joins TRBV6-1 and TRBJ2-5, with a tentative D call TRBD2 (6 bases). V was shortened by 4 bases and J by 6 bases, with 12 bases between the two germline ends. Per the germline V gene, CDR1 is MNHNS and CDR2 is SASEGT. The CDR3 spans 13 residues. CDR3 amino acids: CASSVSSDKTQYF. CDR3 nucleotide sequence: TGTGCCAGCAGTGTCTCTAGCGACAAGACCCAGTACTTC.

This clonotype came up a few times. The chain has TRBV7-2 and TRBJ2-2; D gene ambiguous. The germline V gene has CDR1 SGHTA and CDR2 FQGNSA. This CDR3 is 12 amino acids long. V lost 8 bases to trimming and J lost 3 bases, with 7 bases between them. This CDR3 reads CASGTHTGELFF. DNA for the CDR3: TGTGCCAGCGGCACACACACCGGGGAGCTGTTTTTT.

This clonotype was recorded many times. The chain couples TRBV28 to TRBJ2-3; possibly TRBD1 for D (6 bases). CDR3 length equals 16 residues. From germline, CDR1 is MDHEN and CDR2 SYDVKM. Trimming stripped 7 bases from V and 0 bases from J, with 17 bases between. The DNA of the CDR3 is TGTGCCAGCAACAACCGAGGGGGTTTCAGCACAGATACGCAGTATTTT. As protein: CASNNRGGFSTDTQYF.

This rearrangement joins TRBV3-1 to TRBJ2-1; D may be TRBD2 (6 bases). Germline V gene data show CDR1 as LGHDT and CDR2 as YNNKEL (reference sequence). The length of the CDR3 is 10 residues. The V end lost 8 bases, the J end lost 7 bases, and 6 bases lay between the germline ends. The CDR3 bases are TGTGCCAGCGCGGGAAATGAGCAGTTCTTC. This gives the protein CASAGNEQFF.

This clonotype was detected many times. The V and J genes are TRBV5-5 and TRBJ2-7, with D unclear. The CDR3 runs 15 residues. Germline-derived CDR1 and CDR2 are SGHKS and YYEKEE (reference sequence). Deletions cut 4 bases from V and 3 bases from J, with 17 bases between. The CDR3: CASSPITEVNYEQYF. CDR3 coding DNA: TGTGCCAGCAGCCCAATAACAGAAGTAAACTACGAGCAGTACTTC.

This clonotype has at least ten counts. The rearrangement uses TRBV7-9 and TRBJ2-6; D may match TRBD1 or TRBD2 (5 bases each). The CDR3 is made up of 13 amino acids. Per germline, CDR1 SEHNR and CDR2 FQNEAQ (reference sequence). The V gene lost 8 bases and the J gene lost 0 bases, with 5 bases spanning the gap. The CDR3 nucleotides are TGTGCCAGCGGGGGCTCTGGGGCCAACGTCCTGACTTTC. Protein: CASGGSGANVLTF. Based on the CDR3 plus reference TRBV7-9 and TRBJ2-6, the full variable domain is DTGVSQNPRHKITKRGQNVTFRCDPISEHNRLYWYRQTLGQGPEFLTYFQNEAQLEKSRLLSDRFSAERPKGSFSTLEIQRTEQGDSAMYLCASGGSGANVLTFGAGSRLTVL.

This clonotype showed up just a few times. CDR3 sequence (DNA): TGCAGTGCGGAAACTCGATTAGCAGTTCGGCAATACAATGAGCAGTTCTTC. This gives the protein CSAETRLAVRQYNEQFF. The chain carries TRBV20-1 and TRBJ2-1; no firm D call. Looked up from germline, CDR1 is DFQATT and CDR2 is SNEGSKA (reference sequence). This CDR3 has 17 residues. With 6 bases removed from V and 4 bases from J, the gap between germline ends came to 25 bases.

This clonotype appeared a few times. The rearrangement links TRBV28 to TRBJ2-5, with no clear D. The V gene's germline CDR1 is MDHEN and CDR2 SYDVKM. CDR3 length equals 12 residues. V dropped 5 bases and J dropped 7 bases, with 11 bases sitting between them. CDR3 in amino acids: CASSPQPRTQYF. CDR3 coding DNA: TGTGCCAGCAGTCCCCAACCCCGGACCCAGTACTTC.

This rearrangement joins TRBV20-1 to TRBJ2-2; TRBD2 agrees at 7 bases. The ends lost 0 bases at V and 0 bases at J; junction bases unmatched: 4. Germline lookup yields CDR1 DFQATT and CDR2 SNEGSKA (reference sequence). The CDR3 totals 16 residues. The CDR3 region has the DNA TGCAGTGCTAGAGATCCGGGACTACCGAACACCGGGGAGCTGTTTTTT. Translation: CSARDPGLPNTGELFF.